This TCR beta chain stems from a study of blood T cells in healthy people across ages. General study points: Per million T cells, TCR beta diversity dropped about linearly as age rose. The lack of PBMC sorting stopped any conclusive naive versus antigen-experienced comparison.

This clonotype has more than one count but fewer than ten. Its antigen is not identified. Using a J-beta primer mix together with a sample-barcoded 5' primer, a second PCR was run for roughly 6 to 11 cycles. From the 5' RACE reads, TCRdb called clonotypes with MiXCR, one entry per CDR3 protein. The sample lists hundreds of thousands of distinct CDR3 sequences; 29% were seen once. CDR3 length equals 15 residues. CDR1 DFQATT and CDR2 SNEGSKA come from the germline V gene (reference sequence). V was pared by 3 bases and J by 0 bases, with 14 bases between. This clonotype was sampled from a woman older than 75 in good health. Sequences were obtained from blood. V usage is TRBV20-1 and J usage is TRBJ1-1; D is perhaps TRBD1 (5 bases). The CDR3 nucleotides are TGCAGTGCTAGTGGGGCAGATAAATTGAACACTGAAGCTTTCTTT. This translates into CSASGADKLNTEAFF.